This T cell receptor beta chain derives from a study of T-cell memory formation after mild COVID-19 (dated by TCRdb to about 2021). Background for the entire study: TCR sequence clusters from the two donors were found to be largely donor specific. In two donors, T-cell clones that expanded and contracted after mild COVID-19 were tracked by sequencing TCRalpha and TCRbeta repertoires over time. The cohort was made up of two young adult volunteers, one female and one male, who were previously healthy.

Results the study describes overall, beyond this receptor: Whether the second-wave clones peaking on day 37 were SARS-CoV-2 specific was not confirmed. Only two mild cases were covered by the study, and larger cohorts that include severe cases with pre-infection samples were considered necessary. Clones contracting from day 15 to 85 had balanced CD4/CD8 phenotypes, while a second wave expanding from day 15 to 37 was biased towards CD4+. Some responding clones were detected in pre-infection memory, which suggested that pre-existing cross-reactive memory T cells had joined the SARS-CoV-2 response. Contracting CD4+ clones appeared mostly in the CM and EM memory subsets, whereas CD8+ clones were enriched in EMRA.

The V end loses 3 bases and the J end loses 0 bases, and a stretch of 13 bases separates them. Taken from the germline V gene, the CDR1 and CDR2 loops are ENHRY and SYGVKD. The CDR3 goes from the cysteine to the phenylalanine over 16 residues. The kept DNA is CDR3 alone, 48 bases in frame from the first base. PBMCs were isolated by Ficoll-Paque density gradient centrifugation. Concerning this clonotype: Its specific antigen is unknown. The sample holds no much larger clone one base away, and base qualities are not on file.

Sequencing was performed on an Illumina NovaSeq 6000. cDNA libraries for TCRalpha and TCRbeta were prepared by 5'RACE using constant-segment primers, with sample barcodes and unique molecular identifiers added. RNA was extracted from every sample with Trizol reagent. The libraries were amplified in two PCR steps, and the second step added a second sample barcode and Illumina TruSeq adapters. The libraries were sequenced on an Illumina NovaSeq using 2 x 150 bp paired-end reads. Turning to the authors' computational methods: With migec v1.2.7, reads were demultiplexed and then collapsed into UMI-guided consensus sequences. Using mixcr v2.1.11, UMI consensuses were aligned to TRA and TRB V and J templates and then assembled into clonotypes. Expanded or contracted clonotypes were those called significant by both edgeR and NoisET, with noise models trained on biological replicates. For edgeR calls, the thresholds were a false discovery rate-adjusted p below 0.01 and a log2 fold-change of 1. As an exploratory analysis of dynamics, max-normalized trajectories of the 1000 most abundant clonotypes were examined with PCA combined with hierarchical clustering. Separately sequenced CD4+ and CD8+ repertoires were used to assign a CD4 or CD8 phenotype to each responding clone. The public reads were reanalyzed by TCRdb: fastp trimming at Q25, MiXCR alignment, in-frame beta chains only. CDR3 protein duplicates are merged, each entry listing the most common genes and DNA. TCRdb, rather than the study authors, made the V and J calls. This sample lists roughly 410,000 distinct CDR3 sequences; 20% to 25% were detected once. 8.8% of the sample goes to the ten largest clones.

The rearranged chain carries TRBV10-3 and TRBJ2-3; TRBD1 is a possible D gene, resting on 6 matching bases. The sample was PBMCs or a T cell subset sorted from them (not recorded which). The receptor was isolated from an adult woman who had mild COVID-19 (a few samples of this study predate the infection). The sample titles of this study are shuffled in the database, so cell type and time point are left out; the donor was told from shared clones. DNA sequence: TGTGCCATCAGTGACCCCCAGGGGCTTAGCACAGATACGCAGTATTTT. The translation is CAISDPQGLSTDTQYF.